This record looks at one TCR beta chain sequence and its context. The assay was immunoSEQ multiplex PCR, and TCRdb's table has in-frame clones only and misses some. Here the sample spans 300,000 or so clones, 87% being singletons. This record comes from a study of blood T cell repertoires in COVID-19. Sequencing was done on a sample of PBMCs or T cells enriched from blood (not recorded which). This TCR came from a woman aged 25 to 39 who had recovered from COVID-19.

CDR3 DNA sequence: TGTGCCAGCAGTGCCGGGTTGGGACAGGGAAACTATGGCTACACCTTC. Translation gives CASSAGLGQGNYGYTF. V is TRBV9 and J is TRBJ1-2; 9 bases line up with TRBD1. The ends lost 5 bases at V and 2 bases at J; junction bases unmatched: 10. This CDR3 spans 16 amino acids. Germline loops: CDR1 SGDLS, CDR2 YYNGEE.